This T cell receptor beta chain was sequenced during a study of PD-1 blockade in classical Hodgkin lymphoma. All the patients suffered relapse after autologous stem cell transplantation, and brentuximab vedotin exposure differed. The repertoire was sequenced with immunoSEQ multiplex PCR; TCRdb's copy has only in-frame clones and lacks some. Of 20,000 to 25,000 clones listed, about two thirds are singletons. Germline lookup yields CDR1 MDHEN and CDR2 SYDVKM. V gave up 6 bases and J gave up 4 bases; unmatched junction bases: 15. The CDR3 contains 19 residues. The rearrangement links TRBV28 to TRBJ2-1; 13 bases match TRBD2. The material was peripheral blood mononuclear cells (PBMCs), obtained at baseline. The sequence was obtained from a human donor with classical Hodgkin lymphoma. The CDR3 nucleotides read TGTGCCAGCAGCTCCAATATGGGGGGACTAGCGGGGAATTACAATGAGCAGTTCTTC. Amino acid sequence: CASSSNMGGLAGNYNEQFF.